The 4 T cell receptor beta chains below were found in one sample sequenced in a study of blood T cells in healthy people across ages (dated by TCRdb to about 2015). The receptor library was made with 5' RACE. For sequencing, an Illumina HiSeq 2500 was employed. The second PCR ran for about 6 to 12 cycles and used a J-beta primer mix along with a sample-barcoded 5' primer. The raw public data were reprocessed by TCRdb itself: fastp quality trimming at Q25, MiXCR clonotype calling, in-frame beta chains only. CDR3 protein sequences are deduplicated, and each keeps its most common genes and DNA. The sample table records about 780,000 distinct CDR3 sequences; around half of these occur just once. The top ten clones comprise around 18% of the sample. Sequences were obtained from blood. The receptors originated from an elderly man in good health.

V and J are TRBV29-1 and TRBJ1-1; perhaps TRBD1 as D (5 bases). With 6 bases removed from V and 4 bases from J, the gap between germline ends came to 15 bases. The germline gives CDR1 SQVTM, CDR2 ANQGSEA. The CDR3 extends over 13 amino acids. CDR3: CSVDGGVRTEAFF. Here the CDR3 DNA reads TGCAGCGTGGACGGGGGGGTTCGCACTGAAGCTTTCTTT.

The V and J genes are TRBV7-3 and TRBJ2-5, with TRBD2 identical over 7 bases. After removal of 4 bases from V and 11 bases from J, the junction contained 16 bases not matched to a gene. This CDR3 is built from 15 residues. CDR1 is SGHTA and CDR2 is FQGTGA in the germline V gene. The CDR3 is CASSSTSFAPNEQYF. The DNA for the CDR3 is TGTGCCAGCAGCTCGACTAGCTTTGCGCCAAATGAGCAGTACTTC.

The gene calls are TRBV20-1 and TRBJ1-5; D is possibly TRBD1 (6 bases). V lost 5 bases and J lost 5, with 16 bases in between. Germline CDR1 is DFQATT and CDR2 is SNEGSKA (reference sequence). CDR3 length: 14 amino acids. The chain's CDR3 is CSAAEQGWDQPQHF. CDR3 sequence (DNA): TGCAGTGCTGCGGAACAGGGATGGGATCAGCCCCAGCATTTT.

V is TRBV27 and J is TRBJ2-3; D is unresolved. The CDR3 contains 13 residues. Germline V gene data show CDR1 as MNHEY and CDR2 as SMNVEV (reference sequence). Trimming took off 3 bases at V and 4 bases at J, with 8 bases between the two ends. The CDR3, as DNA: TGTGCCAGCAGTTTGGCCTCTTCAGATACGCAGTATTTT. As protein: CASSLASSDTQYF.